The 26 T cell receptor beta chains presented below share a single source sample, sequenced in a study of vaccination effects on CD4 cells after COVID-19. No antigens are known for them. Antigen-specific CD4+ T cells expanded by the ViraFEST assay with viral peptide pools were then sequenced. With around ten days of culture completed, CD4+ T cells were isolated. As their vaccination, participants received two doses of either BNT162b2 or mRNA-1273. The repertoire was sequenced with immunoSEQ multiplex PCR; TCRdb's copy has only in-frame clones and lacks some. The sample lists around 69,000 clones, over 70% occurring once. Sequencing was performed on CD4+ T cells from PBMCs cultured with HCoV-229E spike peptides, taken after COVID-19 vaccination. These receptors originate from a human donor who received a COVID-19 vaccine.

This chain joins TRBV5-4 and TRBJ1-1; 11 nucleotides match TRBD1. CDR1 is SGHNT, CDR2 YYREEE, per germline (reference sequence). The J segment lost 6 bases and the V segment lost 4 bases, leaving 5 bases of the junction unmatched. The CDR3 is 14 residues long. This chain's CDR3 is CASSPDRGRPEAFF. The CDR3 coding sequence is TGTGCCAGCAGCCCGGACAGGGGGCGCCCTGAAGCTTTCTTT.

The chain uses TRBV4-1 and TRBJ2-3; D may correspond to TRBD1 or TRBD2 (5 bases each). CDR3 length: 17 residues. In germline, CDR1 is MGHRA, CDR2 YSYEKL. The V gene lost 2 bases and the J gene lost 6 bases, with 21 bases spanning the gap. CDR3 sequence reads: CASSQSSGTAKRDTQYF. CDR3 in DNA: TGCGCCAGCAGCCAATCCTCCGGGACGGCGAAAAGGGATACGCAGTATTTT.

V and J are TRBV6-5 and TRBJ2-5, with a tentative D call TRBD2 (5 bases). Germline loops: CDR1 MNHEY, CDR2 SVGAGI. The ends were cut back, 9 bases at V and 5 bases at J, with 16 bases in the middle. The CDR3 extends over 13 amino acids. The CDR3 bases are TGTGCCAGTAGGACTGACCCGGGTGAGACCCAGTACTTC. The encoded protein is CASRTDPGETQYF.

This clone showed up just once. DNA of the CDR3: TGTGCCAGCAGTGTCATAGCGGGGCGCACAGATACGCAGTATTTT. Encoded protein: CASSVIAGRTDTQYF. This chain joins TRBV27 and TRBJ2-3, with 8 bases aligning to TRBD2. The CDR3 runs to 15 residues. J gave up 1 base and V 5 bases, and 5 bases lay outside the gene matches. Germline V gene sequence: CDR1 MNHEY, CDR2 SMNVEV (reference sequence).

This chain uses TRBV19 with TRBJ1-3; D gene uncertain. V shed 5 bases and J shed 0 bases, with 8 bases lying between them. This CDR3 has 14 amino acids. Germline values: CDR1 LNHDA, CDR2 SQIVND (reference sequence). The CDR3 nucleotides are TGTGCCAGTAGTCCCCCCGGCTCTGGAAACACCATATATTTT. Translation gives CASSPPGSGNTIYF.

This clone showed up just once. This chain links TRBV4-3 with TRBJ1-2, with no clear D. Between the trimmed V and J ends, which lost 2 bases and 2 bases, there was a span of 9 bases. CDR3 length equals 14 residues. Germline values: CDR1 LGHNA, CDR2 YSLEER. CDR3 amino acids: CASSQSGGNYGYTF. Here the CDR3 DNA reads TGCGCCAGCAGCCAATCGGGCGGGAACTATGGCTACACCTTC.

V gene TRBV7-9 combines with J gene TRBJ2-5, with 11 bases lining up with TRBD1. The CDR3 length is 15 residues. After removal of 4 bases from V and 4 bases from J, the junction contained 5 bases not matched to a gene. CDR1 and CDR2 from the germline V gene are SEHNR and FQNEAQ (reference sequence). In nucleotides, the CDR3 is TGTGCCAGCAGCTCTGGACAGGGGGCTCCAGAGACCCAGTACTTC. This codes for CASSSGQGAPETQYF. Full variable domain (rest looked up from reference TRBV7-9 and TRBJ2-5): DTGVSQNPRHKITKRGQNVTFRCDPISEHNRLYWYRQTLGQGPEFLTYFQNEAQLEKSRLLSDRFSAERPKGSFSTLEIQRTEQGDSAMYLCASSSGQGAPETQYFGPGTRLLVL.

This chain's CDR3 is CASSPPSVETQYF. The CDR3 DNA reads TGTGCCAGCAGCCCTCCGAGCGTGGAGACCCAGTACTTC. The V and J genes are TRBV7-2 and TRBJ2-5, with no clear D. This CDR3 spans 13 amino acids. Germline values: CDR1 SGHTA, CDR2 FQGNSA. V dropped 5 bases and J dropped 5 bases, with 12 bases sitting between them.

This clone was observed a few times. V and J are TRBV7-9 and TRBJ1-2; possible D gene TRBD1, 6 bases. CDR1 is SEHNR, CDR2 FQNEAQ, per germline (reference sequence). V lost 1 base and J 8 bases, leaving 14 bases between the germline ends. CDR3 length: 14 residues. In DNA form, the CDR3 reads TGTGCCAGCAGCTTAGAAGCAGGGGCGGTAGGCTACACCTTC. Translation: CASSLEAGAVGYTF.

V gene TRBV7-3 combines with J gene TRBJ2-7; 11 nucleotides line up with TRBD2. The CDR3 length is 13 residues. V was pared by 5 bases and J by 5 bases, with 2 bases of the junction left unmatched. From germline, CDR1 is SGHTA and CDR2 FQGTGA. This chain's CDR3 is CASSVAGGDEQYV. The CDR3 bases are TGTGCCAGCAGCGTAGCGGGGGGGGACGAGCAGTACGTC.

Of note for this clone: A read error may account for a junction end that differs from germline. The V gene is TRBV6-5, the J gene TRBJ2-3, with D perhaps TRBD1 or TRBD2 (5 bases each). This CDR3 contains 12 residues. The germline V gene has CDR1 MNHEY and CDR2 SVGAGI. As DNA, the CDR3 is TGTGCCGGCAGAGGGGGCACAGATACGCAGTATTTT. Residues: CAGRGGTDTQYF.

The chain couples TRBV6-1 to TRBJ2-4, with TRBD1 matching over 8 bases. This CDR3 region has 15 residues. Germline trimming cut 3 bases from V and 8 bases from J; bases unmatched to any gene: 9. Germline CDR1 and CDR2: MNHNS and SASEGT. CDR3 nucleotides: TGTGCCAGCAGTGATTTCAGGGGGCGCGTAGACATTCAGTACTTC. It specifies CASSDFRGRVDIQYF.

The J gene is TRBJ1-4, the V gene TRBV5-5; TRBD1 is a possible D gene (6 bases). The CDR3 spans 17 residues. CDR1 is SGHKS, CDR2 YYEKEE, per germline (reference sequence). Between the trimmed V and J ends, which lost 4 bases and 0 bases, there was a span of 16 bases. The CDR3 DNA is TGTGCCAGCAGCCCCGGGCCGGGGGGCCCAACTAATGAAAAACTGTTTTTT. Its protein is CASSPGPGGPTNEKLFF.

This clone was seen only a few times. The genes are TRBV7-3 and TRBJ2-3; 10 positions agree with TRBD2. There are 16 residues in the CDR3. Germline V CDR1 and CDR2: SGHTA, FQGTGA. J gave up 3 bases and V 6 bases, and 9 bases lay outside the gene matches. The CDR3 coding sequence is TGTGCCAGCAGTCCTTCAAGCGGGGGGGCAACAGATACGCAGTATTTT. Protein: CASSPSSGGATDTQYF. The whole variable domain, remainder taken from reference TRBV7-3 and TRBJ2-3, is GAGVSQTPSNKVTEKGKYVELRCDPISGHTALYWYRQSLGQGPEFLIYFQGTGAADDSGLPNDRFFAVRPEGSVSTLKIQRTERGDSAVYLCASSPSSGGATDTQYFGPGTRLTVL.

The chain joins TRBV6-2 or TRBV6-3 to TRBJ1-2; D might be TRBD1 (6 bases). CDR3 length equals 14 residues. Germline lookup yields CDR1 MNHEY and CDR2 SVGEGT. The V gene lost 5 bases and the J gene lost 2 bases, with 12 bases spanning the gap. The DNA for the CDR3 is TGTGCCAGCAGTCAAACAGGGATGAACTATGGCTACACCTTC. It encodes CASSQTGMNYGYTF.

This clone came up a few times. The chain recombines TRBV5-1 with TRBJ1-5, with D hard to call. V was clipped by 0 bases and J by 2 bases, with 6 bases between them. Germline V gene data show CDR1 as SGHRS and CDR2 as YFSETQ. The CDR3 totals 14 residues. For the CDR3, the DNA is TGCGCCAGCAGCTTGGATATCGGCAATCAGCCCCAGCATTTT. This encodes CASSLDIGNQPQHF.

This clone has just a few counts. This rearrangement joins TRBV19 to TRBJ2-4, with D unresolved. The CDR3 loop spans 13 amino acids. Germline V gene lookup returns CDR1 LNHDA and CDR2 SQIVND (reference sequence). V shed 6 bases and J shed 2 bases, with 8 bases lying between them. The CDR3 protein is CASSWESKNIQYF. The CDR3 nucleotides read TGTGCCAGTAGCTGGGAATCCAAAAACATTCAGTACTTC.

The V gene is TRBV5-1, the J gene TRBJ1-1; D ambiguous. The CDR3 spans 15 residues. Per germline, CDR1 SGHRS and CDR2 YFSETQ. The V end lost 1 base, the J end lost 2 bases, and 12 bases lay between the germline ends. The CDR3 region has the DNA TGCGCCAGCAGCTTGTCGGCCAGCTCCAACACTGAAGCTTTCTTT. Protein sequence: CASSLSASSNTEAFF. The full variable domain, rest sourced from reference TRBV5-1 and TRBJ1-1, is KAGVTQTPRYLIKTRGQQVTLSCSPISGHRSVSWYQQTPGQGLQFLFEYFSETQRNKGNFPGRFSGRQFSNSRSEMNVSTLELGDSALYLCASSLSASSNTEAFFGQGTRLTVV.

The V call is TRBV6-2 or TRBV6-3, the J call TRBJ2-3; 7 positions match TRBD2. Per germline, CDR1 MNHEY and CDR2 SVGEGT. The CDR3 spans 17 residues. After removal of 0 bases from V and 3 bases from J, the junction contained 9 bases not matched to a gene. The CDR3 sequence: CASSYSESGVLTDTQYF. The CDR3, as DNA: TGTGCCAGCAGTTACTCAGAGAGCGGGGTCCTTACAGATACGCAGTATTTT.

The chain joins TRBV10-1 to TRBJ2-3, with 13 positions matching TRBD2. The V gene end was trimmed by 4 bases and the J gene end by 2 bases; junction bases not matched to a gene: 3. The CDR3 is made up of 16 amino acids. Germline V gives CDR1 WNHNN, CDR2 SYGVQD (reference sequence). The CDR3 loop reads CASSGTSGGDTDTQYF. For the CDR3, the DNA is TGCGCCAGCAGTGGAACTAGCGGGGGGGACACAGATACGCAGTATTTT.

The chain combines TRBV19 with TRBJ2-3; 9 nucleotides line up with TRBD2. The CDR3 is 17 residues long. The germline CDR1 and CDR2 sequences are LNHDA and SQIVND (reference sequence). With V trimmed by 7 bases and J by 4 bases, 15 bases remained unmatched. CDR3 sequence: CASTLAGPGVAPDTQYF. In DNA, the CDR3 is TGTGCCAGTACCCTAGCGGGGCCAGGGGTCGCACCAGATACGCAGTATTTT.

CDR3 sequence reads: CAWSVLSRAEAFF. The CDR3 DNA reads as TGTGCCTGGAGTGTACTTAGTCGCGCTGAAGCTTTCTTT. The chain is built from TRBV30 and TRBJ1-1; D call uncertain. V was cut by 0 bases and J by 6 bases, with 11 bases left in between. The CDR3 covers 13 residues. The germline V gene has CDR1 GTSNPN and CDR2 SVGIG (reference sequence).

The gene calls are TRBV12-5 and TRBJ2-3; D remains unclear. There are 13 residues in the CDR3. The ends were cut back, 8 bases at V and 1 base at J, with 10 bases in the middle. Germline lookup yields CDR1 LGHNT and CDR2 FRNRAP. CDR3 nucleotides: TGTGCTAGTTGTAAGAGCGGCACAGATACGCAGTATTTT. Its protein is CASCKSGTDTQYF. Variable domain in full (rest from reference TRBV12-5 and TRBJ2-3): DARVTQTPRHKVTEMGQEVTMRCQPILGHNTVFWYRQTMMQGLELLAYFRNRAPLDDSGMPKDRFSAEMPDATLATLKIQPSEPRDSAVYFCASCKSGTDTQYFGPGTRLTVL.

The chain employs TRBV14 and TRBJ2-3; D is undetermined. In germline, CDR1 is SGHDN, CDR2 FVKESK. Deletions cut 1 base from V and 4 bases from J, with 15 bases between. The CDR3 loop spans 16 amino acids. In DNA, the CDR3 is TGTGCCAGCAGCCAAGGTTTTTGGGCCCGTGCAGATACGCAGTATTTT. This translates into CASSQGFWARADTQYF.

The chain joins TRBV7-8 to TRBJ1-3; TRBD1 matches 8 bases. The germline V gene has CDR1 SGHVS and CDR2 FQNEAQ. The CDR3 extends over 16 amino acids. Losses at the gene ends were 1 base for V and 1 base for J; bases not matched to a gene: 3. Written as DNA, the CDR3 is TGTGCCAGCAGCTTAGGGACAGGGAAATCTGGAAACACCATATATTTT. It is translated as CASSLGTGKSGNTIYF. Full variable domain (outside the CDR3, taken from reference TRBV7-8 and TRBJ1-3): GAGVSQSPRYKVAKRGQDVALRCDPISGHVSLFWYQQALGQGPEFLTYFQNEAQLDKSGLPSDRFFAERPEGSVSTLKIQRTQQEDSAVYLCASSLGTGKSGNTIYFGEGSWLTVV.

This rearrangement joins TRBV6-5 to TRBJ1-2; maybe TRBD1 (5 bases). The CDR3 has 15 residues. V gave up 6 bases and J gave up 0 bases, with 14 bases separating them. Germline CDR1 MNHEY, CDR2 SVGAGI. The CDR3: CASSRRQTTNYGYTF. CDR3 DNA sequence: TGTGCCAGCAGCCGACGACAGACTACTAACTATGGCTACACCTTC.